These 13 T cell receptor beta chains originate from one sample sequenced in a study of shared clonotypes between healthy human individuals. Using immunoSEQ multiplex PCR, the repertoire was profiled, and TCRdb retains in-frame clones only, with some absent. The sample includes about 380,000 clones, around 96% of them seen just once. Input material: memory CD8+ T cells sorted from blood. This sample's subset: CD45RO+ cells pooled with CCR7-negative TemRA cells. The receptors originated from a man younger than 40 in good health.

The chain has TRBV4-2 and TRBJ2-2, with 12 bases that match TRBD2. Germline V gives CDR1 LGHNA, CDR2 YNFKEQ. The CDR3 has 18 amino acids. J gave up 4 bases and V 1 base, and 7 bases lay outside the gene matches. Written as DNA, the CDR3 is TGTGCCAGCAGCCAAGTGCCTAGCGGGAGGGCAAGCACCGGGGAGCTGTTTTTT. The encoded protein is CASSQVPSGRASTGELFF.

V usage is TRBV2 and J usage is TRBJ1-1, with D uncertain. In germline, CDR1 is SNHLY, CDR2 FYNNEI. V was pared by 5 bases and J by 7 bases, with 11 bases between. The CDR3 sequence is 12 residues long. The chain's CDR3 is CASSKIHREAFF. DNA of the CDR3: TGTGCCAGCAGTAAAATACACCGTGAAGCTTTCTTT.

This chain uses TRBV7-2 with TRBJ2-1, with 9 positions matching TRBD2. CDR3 length: 15 amino acids. CDR1 SGHTA and CDR2 FQGNSA come from the germline V gene. V lost 5 bases and J lost 5; bases outside the gene matches: 7. This chain's CDR3 is CASSTGLAPNNEQFF. Written as DNA, the CDR3 is TGTGCCAGCAGCACAGGACTAGCGCCAAACAATGAGCAGTTCTTC.

The chain is built from TRBV28 and TRBJ1-2; no reliable D call. The V gene lost 3 bases and the J gene lost 4 bases, with 9 bases spanning the gap. Germline V gene data show CDR1 as MDHEN and CDR2 as SYDVKM. This CDR3 is 13 amino acids long. The CDR3 spells CASSLGRLYGYTF. CDR3 bases: TGTGCCAGCAGTTTGGGCCGACTCTATGGCTACACCTTC.

This clone was recorded once. The chain joins TRBV9 to TRBJ2-7; no firm D call. The germline V and J ends were trimmed by 0 bases and 3 bases, with 13 bases remaining between them. CDR3 length equals 15 residues. Germline values: CDR1 SGDLS, CDR2 YYNGEE. Here the CDR3 reads CASSVEVGMSYEQYF. The CDR3 DNA is TGTGCCAGCAGCGTAGAGGTAGGGATGAGCTACGAGCAGTACTTC.

The chain links TRBV10-2 to TRBJ2-1, with 9 bases fitting TRBD2. CDR1 WSHSY and CDR2 SAAADI come from the germline V gene. This CDR3 has 16 amino acids. V gave up 7 bases and J gave up 9 bases; unmatched junction bases: 16. The DNA of the CDR3 is TGCGCCAGCAAAGGTTTAGCGGGAGCTGGGGGGAGTGAGCAGTTCTTC. Translation: CASKGLAGAGGSEQFF.

V and J are TRBV11-2 and TRBJ2-1; TRBD1 matches at 7 bases. V gave up 5 bases and J gave up 8 bases; unmatched junction bases: 9. The CDR3 has 14 residues. The germline CDR1 and CDR2 sequences are SGHAT and FQNNGV. The CDR3 bases are TGTGCCAGCAGCCTTGGGACAGTGCCTTATGAGCAGTTCTTC. Translating gives CASSLGTVPYEQFF. Together with reference TRBV11-2 and TRBJ2-1, the CDR3 gives the full variable domain: EAGVAQSPRYKIIEKRQSVAFWCNPISGHATLYWYQQILGQGPKLLIQFQNNGVVDDSQLPKDRFSAERLKGVDSTLKIQPAKLEDSAVYLCASSLGTVPYEQFFGPGTRLTVL.

The genes are TRBV7-6 and TRBJ2-5; no clear D. Deletions cut 5 bases from V and 5 bases from J, with 9 bases between. The CDR3 length is 12 residues. Per the germline V gene, CDR1 is SGHVS and CDR2 is FNYEAQ. As DNA, the CDR3 is TGTGCCAGCAGCAAGAGTAGGGAGACCCAGTACTTC. Residues: CASSKSRETQYF. The whole variable domain, remainder taken from reference TRBV7-6 and TRBJ2-5, is GAGVSQSPRYKVTKRGQDVALRCDPISGHVSLYWYRQALGQGPEFLTYFNYEAQQDKSGLPNDRFSAERPEGSISTLTIQRTEQRDSAMYRCASSKSRETQYFGPGTRLLVL.

V usage is TRBV19 and J usage is TRBJ2-6, with TRBD1 matching 7 bases. V gave up 6 bases and J gave up 0 bases; unmatched junction bases: 8. The CDR3 consists of 17 residues. Germline V gives CDR1 LNHDA, CDR2 SQIVND (reference sequence). The CDR3 nucleotides read TGTGCCAGTAGGATGACAGGGCCAAGCTCTGGGGCCAACGTCCTGACTTTC. It codes for CASRMTGPSSGANVLTF.

The CDR3 is CASSPIAGPPWEQYF. The CDR3, as DNA: TGCGCCAGCAGCCCAATAGCGGGACCCCCCTGGGAGCAGTACTTC. This chain uses TRBV5-1 with TRBJ2-7; 8 bases are a match to TRBD2. The CDR3 is 15 residues long. Germline V gene sequence: CDR1 SGHRS, CDR2 YFSETQ. With V trimmed by 4 bases and J by 7 bases, 13 bases remained unmatched.

The CDR3 sequence: CASTGSRETQYF. As DNA, the CDR3 is TGTGCCAGCACTGGCAGCCGGGAGACCCAGTACTTC. The chain links TRBV2 to TRBJ2-5; D remains unclear. The CDR3 has 12 amino acids. Germline V CDR1 and CDR2: SNHLY, FYNNEI. Trimming took 7 bases from V and 5 from J, leaving 11 bases between them.

The genes are TRBV5-6 and TRBJ2-3; D tentatively reads TRBD1 or TRBD2 (5 bases each). The CDR3 has 13 amino acids. The V gene lost 1 base and the J gene lost 6 bases, with 9 bases spanning the gap. Germline V gene sequence: CDR1 SGHDT, CDR2 YYEEEE. CDR3: CASSLYGADTQYF. For the CDR3, the DNA is TGTGCCAGCAGCTTGTACGGGGCGGATACGCAGTATTTT. Complete variable domain (other parts from reference TRBV5-6 and TRBJ2-3): DAGVTQSPTHLIKTRGQQVTLRCSPKSGHDTVSWYQQALGQGPQFIFQYYEEEERQRGNFPDRFSGHQFPNYSSELNVNALLLGDSALYLCASSLYGADTQYFGPGTRLTVL.

The rearrangement links TRBV4-2 to TRBJ2-7, with 14 bases aligning to TRBD2. V dropped 5 bases and J dropped 4; count of bases not matched to a gene: 10. The CDR3 runs to 17 residues. Looked up from germline, CDR1 is LGHNA and CDR2 is YNFKEQ. Written as DNA, the CDR3 is TGTGCCAGCAGCTCCAAGGTTGGGACTAGCGGGAGTTACGAGCAGTACTTC. Its protein is CASSSKVGTSGSYEQYF.